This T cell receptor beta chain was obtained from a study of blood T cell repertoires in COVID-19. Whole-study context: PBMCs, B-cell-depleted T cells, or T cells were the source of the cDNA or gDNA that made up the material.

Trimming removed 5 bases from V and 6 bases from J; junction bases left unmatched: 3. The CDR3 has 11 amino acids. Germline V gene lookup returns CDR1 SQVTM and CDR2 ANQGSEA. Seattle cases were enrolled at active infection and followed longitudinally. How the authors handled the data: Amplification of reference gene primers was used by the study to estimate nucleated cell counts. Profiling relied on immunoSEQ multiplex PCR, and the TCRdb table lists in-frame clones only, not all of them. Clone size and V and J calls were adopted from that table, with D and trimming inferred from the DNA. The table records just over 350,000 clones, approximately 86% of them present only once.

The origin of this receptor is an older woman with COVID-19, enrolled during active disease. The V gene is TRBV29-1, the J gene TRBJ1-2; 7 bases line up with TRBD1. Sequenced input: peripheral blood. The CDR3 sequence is CSVKGTDGYTF. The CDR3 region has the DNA TGCAGCGTTAAGGGGACAGATGGCTACACCTTC. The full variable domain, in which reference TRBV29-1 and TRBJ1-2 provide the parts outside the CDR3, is SAVISQKPSRDICQRGTSLTIQCQVDSQVTMMFWYRQQPGQSLTLIATANQGSEATYESGFVIDKFPISRPNLTFSTLTVSNMSPEDSSIYLCSVKGTDGYTFGSGTRLTVV.